The 5 T cell receptor beta chains given below trace back to one sample, sequenced in a study of T cell changes during pregnancy in multiple sclerosis. Produced via immunoSEQ multiplex PCR; TCRdb's table is partial and in-frame only. The sample comprises roughly 79,000 clones, approximately 90% of which are singletons, and approximately 0.44% rests with the top ten. The sequences come from CD4+ T cells from peripheral blood mononuclear cells, collected before pregnancy. The receptors originated from a female donor with multiple sclerosis, enrolled in a pregnancy study.

The chain carries TRBV4-3 and TRBJ1-3; D remains unclear. This CDR3 comprises 17 residues. CDR1 and CDR2 (germline): LGHNA, YSLEER. Trimming left V 0 bases short and J 0 bases short, with 12 bases between. The CDR3 loop is CASSQEVVGPSGNTIYF. CDR3 DNA sequence: TGCGCCAGCAGCCAAGAGGTCGTGGGCCCCTCTGGAAACACCATATATTTT.

The chain has TRBV28 and TRBJ1-2; 7 nucleotides align to TRBD1. The trim removed 6 bases at V and 5 bases at J, leaving 6 bases unmatched. Germline CDR1 and CDR2: MDHEN and SYDVKM. CDR3 size: 13 residues. The CDR3: CASSKTGRYGYTF. The CDR3 nucleotides are TGTGCCAGCAGCAAGACAGGGAGGTATGGCTACACCTTC.

The rearrangement links TRBV6-1 to TRBJ2-7, with TRBD1 matching over 7 bases. The CDR3 is 14 amino acids. With 3 bases clipped from V and 1 base from J, the junction kept 3 bases outside the gene matches. Germline V gene sequence: CDR1 MNHNS, CDR2 SASEGT. The CDR3 DNA is TGTGCCAGCAGTGAGGCAGGGGGATCCTACGAGCAGTACTTC. As protein: CASSEAGGSYEQYF.

This clone was seen only a few times. The V gene is TRBV9, the J gene TRBJ1-1; 7 bases are shared with TRBD1. CDR3 length: 16 residues. The ends lost 2 bases at V and 1 base at J; junction bases unmatched: 8. From germline, CDR1 is SGDLS and CDR2 YYNGEE. CDR3 DNA sequence: TGTGCCAGCAGCGTGGTATCGACAGGGTGGAACACTGAAGCTTTCTTT. Translation gives CASSVVSTGWNTEAFF.

The rearrangement joins TRBV18 to TRBJ1-3; tentatively, D is TRBD1 (6 bases). From germline, CDR1 is KGHSH and CDR2 LQKENI. V lost 4 bases to trimming and J lost 1 base, with 11 bases between them. The CDR3 extends over 15 amino acids. The CDR3, as DNA: TGTGCCAGCTCACTCGAGGACAGATCTGGAAACACCATATATTTT. Translation gives CASSLEDRSGNTIYF.